A single sample gave rise to the 22 T cell receptor beta chains below, sequenced in a study of blood T cell repertoires in COVID-19. The data were produced by immunoSEQ multiplex PCR, yet TCRdb's version contains in-frame clones alone and is incomplete. Of 250,000 or so clones listed, roughly 84% are singletons. The sample comprised peripheral blood. The receptors stem from a woman between 40 and 50 years old who had recovered from COVID-19.

V and J are TRBV19 and TRBJ2-1; D unresolved. Per germline, CDR1 LNHDA and CDR2 SQIVND (reference sequence). The CDR3 covers 14 residues. The V gene lost 0 bases and the J gene lost 6 bases, with 9 bases spanning the gap. The CDR3, as DNA: TGTGCCAGTAGTATAGAGCCTCGAGGCAATGAGCAGTTCTTC. This codes for CASSIEPRGNEQFF.

This clone was observed once. The chain recombines TRBV6-5 with TRBJ1-6; 7 bases agree with TRBD1. The J segment lost 7 bases and the V segment lost 6 bases, leaving 9 bases of the junction unmatched. This CDR3 is built from 15 residues. CDR1 MNHEY and CDR2 SVGAGI come from the germline V gene. Here the CDR3 DNA reads TGTGCCAGCAGCCACCAGGGGGTTCTAAATTCACCCCTCCACTTT. Protein sequence: CASSHQGVLNSPLHF.

This chain links TRBV2 with TRBJ1-5; D uncertain. Germline loops: CDR1 SNHLY, CDR2 FYNNEI. V gave up 5 bases and J gave up 4 bases, with 9 bases separating them. The CDR3 runs to 13 residues. Written as DNA, the CDR3 is TGTGCCAGCAGTTACGGTTTGAATCAGCCCCAGCATTTT. This sequence encodes CASSYGLNQPQHF.

This clone was counted a few times. V gene TRBV28 combines with J gene TRBJ1-5; the D is unclear. The CDR3 contains 17 residues. Trimming removed 5 bases at V and 2 bases at J, with 19 bases between. Germline assignment: CDR1 MDHEN and CDR2 SYDVKM. CDR3 coding DNA: TGTGCCAGCAGTACCTATGGGCGATTGAGGGGCAATCAGCCCCAGCATTTT. Protein: CASSTYGRLRGNQPQHF.

The rearrangement uses TRBV27 and TRBJ2-4, with TRBD1 as a possible D gene (6 bases). Per the germline V gene, CDR1 is MNHEY and CDR2 is SMNVEV (reference sequence). V was clipped by 4 bases and J by 4 bases, with 11 bases between them. The CDR3 length is 14 residues. CDR3 in amino acids: CASSSRTVKNIQYF. As DNA, the CDR3 is TGTGCCAGCAGTTCCCGGACAGTGAAAAACATTCAGTACTTC.

The DNA of the CDR3 is TGTGCCAGCAGCTTAAGTAGGGGTGAGCAGTTCTTC. Translation: CASSLSRGEQFF. J is TRBJ2-1 and V is TRBV11-2; tentative D call: TRBD1 (5 bases). V was trimmed by 2 bases and J by 9 bases, leaving 8 bases between them. CDR3 length: 12 residues. The germline CDR1 and CDR2 sequences are SGHAT and FQNNGV.

The chain employs TRBV7-9 and TRBJ2-4; 12 bases are shared with TRBD2. The CDR3 is 16 residues long. The junction had 5 bases not matched to a gene; V was cut back by 4 bases and J by 4 bases. Germline values: CDR1 SEHNR, CDR2 FQNEAQ (reference sequence). The CDR3 sequence: CASSSTLAGGKNIQYF. The CDR3 DNA is TGTGCCAGCAGCTCTACCCTAGCGGGGGGGAAAAACATTCAGTACTTC. The full variable domain, completed using reference TRBV7-9 and TRBJ2-4, is DTGVSQNPRHKITKRGQNVTFRCDPISEHNRLYWYRQTLGQGPEFLTYFQNEAQLEKSRLLSDRFSAERPKGSFSTLEIQRTEQGDSAMYLCASSSTLAGGKNIQYFGAGTRLSVL.

The rearrangement links TRBV7-9 to TRBJ1-2; the match to TRBD1 covers 7 bases. V shed 4 bases and J 5 bases; nucleotides not matched to a gene: 10. CDR3 length: 15 residues. CDR1 SEHNR and CDR2 FQNEAQ come from the germline V gene (reference sequence). CDR3 residues: CASSSSPTGIYGYTF. The CDR3 bases are TGTGCCAGCAGCTCCTCCCCGACAGGGATATATGGCTACACCTTC.

The genes are TRBV7-9 and TRBJ2-2; 8 bases are a match to TRBD1. Per the germline V gene, CDR1 is SEHNR and CDR2 is FQNEAQ (reference sequence). The CDR3 is made up of 16 amino acids. V shed 5 bases and J 3 bases; nucleotides not matched to a gene: 8. CDR3 sequence (DNA): TGTGCCAGCAGCCCCGGACAGGGTTGGGACACCGGGGAGCTGTTTTTT. It encodes CASSPGQGWDTGELFF.

V and J are TRBV2 and TRBJ1-2; 7 nucleotides agree with TRBD1. Germline-derived CDR1 and CDR2 are SNHLY and FYNNEI. The junction had 9 bases not matched to a gene; V was cut back by 5 bases and J by 3 bases. The CDR3 runs to 15 residues. The CDR3 loop is CASSKTLGTDYGYTF. CDR3 sequence (DNA): TGTGCCAGCAGTAAAACTCTAGGGACAGACTATGGCTACACCTTC.

The V call is TRBV9, the J call TRBJ2-1; D is perhaps TRBD2 (6 bases). V lost 0 bases and J 9 bases, leaving 13 bases between the germline ends. The CDR3 extends over 14 amino acids. CDR1 is SGDLS and CDR2 is YYNGEE in the germline V gene. The CDR3 spells CASSVAGVDGEQFF. The CDR3 bases are TGTGCCAGCAGCGTAGCGGGGGTGGACGGTGAGCAGTTCTTC.

This chain joins TRBV10-2 and TRBJ2-3; TRBD1 matches 8 bases. The germline CDR1 and CDR2 sequences are WSHSY and SAAADI. CDR3 length equals 13 residues. With 2 bases clipped from V and 7 bases from J, the junction kept 2 bases outside the gene matches. The CDR3 region has the DNA TGCGCCAGCAGTGAGACAGGGGGGTATACGCAGTATTTT. Translating it yields CASSETGGYTQYF.

V and J are TRBV7-2 and TRBJ2-3; 7 positions match TRBD2. Germline CDR1 and CDR2: SGHTA and FQGNSA. The V segment lost 5 bases and the J segment 2 bases; nucleotides outside the gene matches: 7. The CDR3 spans 15 residues. For the CDR3, the DNA is TGTGCCAGCAGCCCACCGCGGGGGAACACAGATACGCAGTATTTT. This encodes CASSPPRGNTDTQYF.

The V call is TRBV6-5, the J call TRBJ1-5; TRBD1 is a possible D gene (5 bases). This CDR3 is built from 14 residues. CDR1 is MNHEY and CDR2 is SVGAGI in the germline V gene. Trimming cost V 6 bases and J 3 bases, with 12 bases left between them. CDR3 protein: CASRSDRNNQPQHF. CDR3 nucleotides: TGTGCCAGCAGATCAGACAGAAACAATCAGCCCCAGCATTTT.

CDR3 DNA sequence: TGCGCCAGCAGCTTGGAAGCAGGAGAAGCTTTCTTT. Protein: CASSLEAGEAFF. The V call is TRBV5-1, the J call TRBJ1-1; unclear D gene. V lost 0 bases, J lost 8 bases, and 8 bases lay in between. Germline CDR1 reads SGHRS; CDR2 reads YFSETQ. CDR3 size: 12 residues. The complete variable domain, with remaining parts taken from reference TRBV5-1 and TRBJ1-1, reads KAGVTQTPRYLIKTRGQQVTLSCSPISGHRSVSWYQQTPGQGLQFLFEYFSETQRNKGNFPGRFSGRQFSNSRSEMNVSTLELGDSALYLCASSLEAGEAFFGQGTRLTVV.

This chain links TRBV2 with TRBJ1-1; no clear D gene. The CDR3 covers 12 residues. CDR1 SNHLY and CDR2 FYNNEI come from the germline V gene. The germline V and J ends were trimmed by 5 bases and 0 bases, with 4 bases remaining between them. The CDR3 DNA is TGTGCCAGCAGTCAGATGAACACTGAAGCTTTCTTT. This gives the protein CASSQMNTEAFF. The full variable domain, its missing parts supplied by reference TRBV2 and TRBJ1-1, is EPEVTQTPSHQVTQMGQEVILRCVPISNHLYFYWYRQILGQKVEFLVSFYNNEISEKSEIFDDQFSVERPDGSNFTLKIRSTKLEDSAMYFCASSQMNTEAFFGQGTRLTVV.

CDR3 nucleotides: TGTGCCAGCAGTTTAAATAACAGGGGGAATGAAAAACTGTTTTTT. The encoded protein is CASSLNNRGNEKLFF. This chain uses TRBV28 with TRBJ1-4; TRBD1 agrees at 8 bases. CDR3 length: 15 amino acids. Germline CDR1 and CDR2: MDHEN and SYDVKM. The V segment lost 2 bases and the J segment 5 bases; nucleotides outside the gene matches: 4.

This chain links TRBV2 with TRBJ2-1, with 7 bases matching TRBD2. This CDR3 contains 15 residues. Germline CDR1 and CDR2: SNHLY and FYNNEI. The ends lost 5 bases at V and 5 bases at J; junction bases unmatched: 9. CDR3 in DNA: TGTGCCAGCAGTTCCCAGGCGGGGGTCCACAATGAGCAGTTCTTC. As protein: CASSSQAGVHNEQFF.

Here the CDR3 DNA reads TGCGCCAGCAGCCCGGCGCCGGGAGGCAATCAGCCCCAGCATTTT. Encoded protein: CASSPAPGGNQPQHF. This sequence joins TRBV5-1 and TRBJ1-5; D gene uncertain. CDR1 SGHRS and CDR2 YFSETQ come from the germline V gene. The CDR3 length is 15 residues. Deletions cut 4 bases from V and 2 bases from J, with 13 bases between.

The J gene is TRBJ1-2, the V gene TRBV5-4; 10 nucleotides line up with TRBD1. CDR3 length: 14 amino acids. In germline, CDR1 is SGHNT, CDR2 YYREEE (reference sequence). J lost 8 bases, V lost 2 bases, and 6 bases had no gene match. CDR3 region: CASSFDRGRRGYTF. The CDR3 bases are TGTGCCAGCAGCTTCGACAGGGGGCGGCGCGGCTACACCTTC. The complete variable domain, with remaining parts taken from reference TRBV5-4 and TRBJ1-2, reads ETGVTQSPTHLIKTRGQQVTLRCSSQSGHNTVSWYQQALGQGPQFIFQYYREEENGRGNFPPRFSGLQFPNYSSELNVNALELDDSALYLCASSFDRGRRGYTFGSGTRLTVV.

V usage is TRBV5-1 and J usage is TRBJ2-7; 7 nucleotides align to TRBD1. Trimming took 4 bases from V and 2 from J; bases not matched to a gene: 6. CDR1 SGHRS and CDR2 YFSETQ come from the germline V gene. The CDR3 has 14 amino acids. CDR3 in amino acids: CASSTGQATYEQYF. The CDR3, as DNA: TGCGCCAGCAGCACAGGACAGGCCACCTACGAGCAGTACTTC.

V gene TRBV21-1 combines with J gene TRBJ1-5; TRBD1 was called by the table and not checked on the DNA. TRBV21-1 has pseudogene status. The CDR3 runs 15 residues. This CDR3 is CASIPGLLSNQPQHF. The CDR3 DNA reads TGTGCCAGCATCCCAGGGTTGTTGAGCAATCAGCCCCAGCATTTT.